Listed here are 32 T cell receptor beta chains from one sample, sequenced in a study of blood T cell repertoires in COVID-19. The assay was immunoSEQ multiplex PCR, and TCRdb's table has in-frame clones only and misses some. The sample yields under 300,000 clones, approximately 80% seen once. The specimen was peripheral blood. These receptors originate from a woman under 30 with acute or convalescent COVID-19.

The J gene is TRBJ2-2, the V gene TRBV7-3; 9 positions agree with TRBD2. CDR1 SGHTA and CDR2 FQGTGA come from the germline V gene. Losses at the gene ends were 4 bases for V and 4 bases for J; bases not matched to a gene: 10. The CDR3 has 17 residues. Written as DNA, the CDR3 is TGTGCCAGCAGCTCGCGTGGCGGGAGGGCCTCCACCGGGGAGCTGTTTTTT. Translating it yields CASSSRGGRASTGELFF.

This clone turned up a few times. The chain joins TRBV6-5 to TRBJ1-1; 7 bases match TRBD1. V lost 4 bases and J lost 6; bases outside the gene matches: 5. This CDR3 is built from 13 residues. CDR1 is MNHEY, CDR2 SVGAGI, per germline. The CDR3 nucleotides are TGTGCCAGCAGTTTGACAGGGAGGTCTGAAGCTTTCTTT. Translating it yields CASSLTGRSEAFF.

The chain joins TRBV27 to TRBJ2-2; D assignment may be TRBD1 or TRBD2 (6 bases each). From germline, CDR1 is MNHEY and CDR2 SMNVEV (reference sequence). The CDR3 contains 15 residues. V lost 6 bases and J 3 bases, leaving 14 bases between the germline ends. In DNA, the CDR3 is TGTGCCAGCAGCTTAGGGGGGAGCTACACCGGGGAGCTGTTTTTT. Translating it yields CASSLGGSYTGELFF.

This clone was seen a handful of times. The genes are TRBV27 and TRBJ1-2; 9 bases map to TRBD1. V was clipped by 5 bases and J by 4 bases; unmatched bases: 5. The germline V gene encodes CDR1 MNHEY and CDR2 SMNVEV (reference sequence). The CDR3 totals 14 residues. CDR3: CASSQRTGAYGYTF. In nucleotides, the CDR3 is TGTGCCAGCAGTCAACGGACAGGGGCCTATGGCTACACCTTC.

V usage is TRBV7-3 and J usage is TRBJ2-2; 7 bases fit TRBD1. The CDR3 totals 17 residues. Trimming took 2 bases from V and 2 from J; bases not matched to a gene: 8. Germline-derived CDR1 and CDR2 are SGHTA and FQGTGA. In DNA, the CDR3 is TGTGCCAGCAGCTTAGGCCCTGAGGGGGCAAACACCGGGGAGCTGTTTTTT. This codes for CASSLGPEGANTGELFF.

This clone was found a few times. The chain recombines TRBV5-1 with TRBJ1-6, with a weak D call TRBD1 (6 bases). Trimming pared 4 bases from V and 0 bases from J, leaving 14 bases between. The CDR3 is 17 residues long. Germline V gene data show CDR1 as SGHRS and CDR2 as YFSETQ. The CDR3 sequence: CASSRQEVSSYNSPLHF. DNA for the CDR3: TGCGCCAGCAGCCGACAGGAAGTAAGCTCCTATAATTCACCCCTCCACTTT.

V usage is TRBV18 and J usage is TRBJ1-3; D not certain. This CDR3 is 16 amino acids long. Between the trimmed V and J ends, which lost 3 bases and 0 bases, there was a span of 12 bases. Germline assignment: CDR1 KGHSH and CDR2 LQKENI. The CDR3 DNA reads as TGTGCCAGCTCACCGGTGGACGGGAGCTCTGGAAACACCATATATTTT. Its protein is CASSPVDGSSGNTIYF.

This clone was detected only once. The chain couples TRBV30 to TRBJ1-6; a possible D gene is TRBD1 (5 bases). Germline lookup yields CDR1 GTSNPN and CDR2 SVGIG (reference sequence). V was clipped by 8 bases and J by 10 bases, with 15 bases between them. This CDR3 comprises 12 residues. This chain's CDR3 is CAVLRAGSPLHF. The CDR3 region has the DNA TGTGCCGTCCTACGGGCAGGGTCACCCCTCCACTTT.

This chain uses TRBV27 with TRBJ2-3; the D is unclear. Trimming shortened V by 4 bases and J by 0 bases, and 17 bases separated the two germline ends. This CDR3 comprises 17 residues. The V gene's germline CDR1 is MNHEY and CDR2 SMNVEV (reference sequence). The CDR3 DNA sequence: TGTGCCAGCAGTTCCAACGTGGTAGCTGCTAGCACAGATACGCAGTATTTT. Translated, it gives CASSSNVVAASTDTQYF.

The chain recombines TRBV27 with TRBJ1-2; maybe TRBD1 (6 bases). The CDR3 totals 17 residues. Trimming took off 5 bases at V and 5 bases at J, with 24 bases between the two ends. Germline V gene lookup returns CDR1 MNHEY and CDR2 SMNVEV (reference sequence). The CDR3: CASSPGTYRGVGYGYTF. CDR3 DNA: TGTGCCAGCAGTCCGGGGACATATAGAGGGGTGGGGTATGGCTACACCTTC.

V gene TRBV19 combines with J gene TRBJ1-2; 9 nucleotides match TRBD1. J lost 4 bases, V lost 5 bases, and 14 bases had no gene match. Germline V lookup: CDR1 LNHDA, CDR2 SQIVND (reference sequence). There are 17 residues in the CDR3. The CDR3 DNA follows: TGTGCCAGTAGTCCCCGGGACAGGGCAATTACCCGCTATGGCTACACCTTC. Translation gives CASSPRDRAITRYGYTF.

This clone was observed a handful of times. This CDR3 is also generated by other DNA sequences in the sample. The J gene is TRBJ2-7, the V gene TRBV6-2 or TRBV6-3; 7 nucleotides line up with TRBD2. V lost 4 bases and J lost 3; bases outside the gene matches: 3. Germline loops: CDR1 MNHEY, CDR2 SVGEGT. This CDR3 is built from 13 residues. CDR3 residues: CASSFSGGYEQYF. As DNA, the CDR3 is TGTGCCAGCAGTTTTTCGGGGGGCTACGAGCAGTACTTC.

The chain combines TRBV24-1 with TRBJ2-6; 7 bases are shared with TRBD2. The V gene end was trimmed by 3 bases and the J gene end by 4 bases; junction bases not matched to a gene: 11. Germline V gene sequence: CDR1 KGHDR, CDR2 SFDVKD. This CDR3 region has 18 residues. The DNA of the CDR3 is TGTGCCACCAGTGATGGGGAGGGCCTCGCCTGGGGGGCCAACGTCCTGACTTTC. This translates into CATSDGEGLAWGANVLTF.

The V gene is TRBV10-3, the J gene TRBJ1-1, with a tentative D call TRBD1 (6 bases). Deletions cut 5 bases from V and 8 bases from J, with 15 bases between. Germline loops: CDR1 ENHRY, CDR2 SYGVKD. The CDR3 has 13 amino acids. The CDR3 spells CAISPKDRPEAFF. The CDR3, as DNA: TGTGCCATCAGTCCCAAGGACAGACCAGAAGCTTTCTTT.

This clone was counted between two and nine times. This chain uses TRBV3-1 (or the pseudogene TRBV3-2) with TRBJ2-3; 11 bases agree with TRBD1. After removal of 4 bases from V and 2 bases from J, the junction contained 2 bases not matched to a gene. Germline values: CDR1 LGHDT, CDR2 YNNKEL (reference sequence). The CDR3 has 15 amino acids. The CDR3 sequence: CASSPGQGDTDTQYF. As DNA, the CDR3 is TGTGCCAGCAGCCCGGGACAGGGGGACACAGATACGCAGTATTTT.

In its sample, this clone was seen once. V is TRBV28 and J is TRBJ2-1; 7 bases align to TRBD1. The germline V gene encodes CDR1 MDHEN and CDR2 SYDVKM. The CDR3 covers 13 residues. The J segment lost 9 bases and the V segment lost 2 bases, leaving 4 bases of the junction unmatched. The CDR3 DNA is TGTGCCAGCAGTTTACGACAGGGCAGTGAGCAGTTCTTC. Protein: CASSLRQGSEQFF.

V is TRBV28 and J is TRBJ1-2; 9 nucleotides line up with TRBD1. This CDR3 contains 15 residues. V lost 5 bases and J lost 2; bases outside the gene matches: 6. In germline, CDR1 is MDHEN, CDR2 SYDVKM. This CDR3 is CASSRAGTGNYGYTF. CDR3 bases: TGTGCCAGCAGTCGCGCCGGGACAGGGAACTATGGCTACACCTTC.

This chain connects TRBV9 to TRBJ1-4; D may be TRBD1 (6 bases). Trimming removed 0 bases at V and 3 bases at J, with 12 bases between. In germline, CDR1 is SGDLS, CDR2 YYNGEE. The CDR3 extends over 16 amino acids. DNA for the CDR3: TGTGCCAGCAGCGTAGGGAGACAGGCGTCTAATGAAAAACTGTTTTTT. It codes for CASSVGRQASNEKLFF. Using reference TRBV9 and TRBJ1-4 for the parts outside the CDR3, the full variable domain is DSGVTQTPKHLITATGQRVTLRCSPRSGDLSVYWYQQSLDQGLQFLIQYYNGEERAKGNILERFSAQQFPDLHSELNLSSLELGDSALYFCASSVGRQASNEKLFFGSGTQLSVL.

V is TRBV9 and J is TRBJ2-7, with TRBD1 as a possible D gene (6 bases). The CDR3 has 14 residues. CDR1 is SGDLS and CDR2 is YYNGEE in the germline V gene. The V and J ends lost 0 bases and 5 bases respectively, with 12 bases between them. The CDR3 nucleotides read TGTGCCAGCAGCGTAGAACTGGGGGCCCACGAGCAGTACTTC. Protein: CASSVELGAHEQYF.

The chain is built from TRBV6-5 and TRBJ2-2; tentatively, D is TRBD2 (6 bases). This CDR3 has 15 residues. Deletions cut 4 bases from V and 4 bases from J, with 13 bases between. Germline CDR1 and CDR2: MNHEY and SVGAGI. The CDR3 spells CASSFGGRSTGELFF. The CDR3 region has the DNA TGTGCCAGCAGTTTTGGAGGGCGGTCCACCGGGGAGCTGTTTTTT.

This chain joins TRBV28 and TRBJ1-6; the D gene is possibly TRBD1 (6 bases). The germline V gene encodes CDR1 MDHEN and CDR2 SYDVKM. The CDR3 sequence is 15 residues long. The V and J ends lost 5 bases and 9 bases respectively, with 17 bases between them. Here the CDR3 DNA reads TGTGCCAGCAGTACCCCCGGGGGGGGCGTTTCACCCCTCCACTTT. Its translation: CASSTPGGGVSPLHF. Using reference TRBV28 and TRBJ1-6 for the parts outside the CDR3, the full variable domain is DVKVTQSSRYLVKRTGEKVFLECVQDMDHENMFWYRQDPGLGLRLIYFSYDVKMKEKGDIPEGYSVSREKKERFSLILESASTNQTSMYLCASSTPGGGVSPLHFGNGTRLTVT.

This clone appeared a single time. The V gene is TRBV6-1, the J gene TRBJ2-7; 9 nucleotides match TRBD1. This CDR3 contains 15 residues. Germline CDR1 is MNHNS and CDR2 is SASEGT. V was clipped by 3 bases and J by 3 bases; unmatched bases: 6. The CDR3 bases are TGTGCCAGCAGTGACCACAGGGGGCGCGACTACGAGCAGTACTTC. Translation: CASSDHRGRDYEQYF.

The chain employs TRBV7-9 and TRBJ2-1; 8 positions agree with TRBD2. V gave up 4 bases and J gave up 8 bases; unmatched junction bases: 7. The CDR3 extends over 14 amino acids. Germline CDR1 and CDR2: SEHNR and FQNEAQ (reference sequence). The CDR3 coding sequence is TGTGCCAGCAGCTCAGAAGCGGGAGAGGATGAGCAGTTCTTC. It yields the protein CASSSEAGEDEQFF. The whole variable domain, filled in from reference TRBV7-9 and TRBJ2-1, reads DTGVSQNPRHKITKRGQNVTFRCDPISEHNRLYWYRQTLGQGPEFLTYFQNEAQLEKSRLLSDRFSAERPKGSFSTLEIQRTEQGDSAMYLCASSSEAGEDEQFFGPGTRLTVL.

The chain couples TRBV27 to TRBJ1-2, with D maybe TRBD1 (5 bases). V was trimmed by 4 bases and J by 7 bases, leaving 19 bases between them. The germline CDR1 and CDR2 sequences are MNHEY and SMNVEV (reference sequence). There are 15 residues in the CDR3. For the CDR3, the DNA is TGTGCCAGCAGTTCCCGGACAAGCTTTAGTAGTGGCTACACCTTC. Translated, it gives CASSSRTSFSSGYTF.

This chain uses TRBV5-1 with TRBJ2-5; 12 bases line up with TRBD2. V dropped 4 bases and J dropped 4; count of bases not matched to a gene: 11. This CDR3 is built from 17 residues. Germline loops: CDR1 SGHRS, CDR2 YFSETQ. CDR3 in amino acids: CASSTLPGLAGRETQYF. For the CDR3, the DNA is TGCGCCAGCAGCACTCTACCGGGACTAGCGGGTAGAGAGACCCAGTACTTC.

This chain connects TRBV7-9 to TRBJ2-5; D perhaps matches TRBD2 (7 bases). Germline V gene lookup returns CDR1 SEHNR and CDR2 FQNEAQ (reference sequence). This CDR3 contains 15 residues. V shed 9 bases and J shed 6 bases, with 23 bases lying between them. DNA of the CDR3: TGTGCCAGTACCCCGGGGGCTAGCGGTCCGAAGACCCAGTACTTC. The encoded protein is CASTPGASGPKTQYF.

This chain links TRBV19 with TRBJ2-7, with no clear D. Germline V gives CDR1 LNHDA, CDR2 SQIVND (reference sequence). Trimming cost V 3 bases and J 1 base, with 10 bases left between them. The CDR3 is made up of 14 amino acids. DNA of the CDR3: TGTGCCAGTAGTATGACGGAGCTTTCCTACGAGCAGTACTTC. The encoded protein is CASSMTELSYEQYF.

CDR3 sequence reads: CASSFGLAGGLRTDTQYF. Written as DNA, the CDR3 is TGCGCCAGCAGCTTCGGACTAGCGGGAGGGCTGCGCACAGATACGCAGTATTTT. This chain uses TRBV5-1 with TRBJ2-3; 15 bases agree with TRBD2. V gave up 2 bases and J gave up 1 base; unmatched junction bases: 5. This CDR3 spans 18 amino acids. Germline V CDR1 and CDR2: SGHRS, YFSETQ.

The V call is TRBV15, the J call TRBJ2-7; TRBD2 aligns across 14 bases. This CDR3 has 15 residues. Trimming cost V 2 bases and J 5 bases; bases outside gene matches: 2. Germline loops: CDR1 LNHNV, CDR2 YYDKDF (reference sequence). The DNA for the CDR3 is TGTGCCACCAGCAGAACGACTAGCGGGGGGGACGAGCAGTACTTC. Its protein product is CATSRTTSGGDEQYF. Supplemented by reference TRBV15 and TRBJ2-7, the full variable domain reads DAMVIQNPRYQVTQFGKPVTLSCSQTLNHNVMYWYQQKSSQAPKLLFHYYDKDFNNEADTPDNFQSRRPNTSFCFLDIRSPGLGDTAMYLCATSRTTSGGDEQYFGPGTRLTVT.

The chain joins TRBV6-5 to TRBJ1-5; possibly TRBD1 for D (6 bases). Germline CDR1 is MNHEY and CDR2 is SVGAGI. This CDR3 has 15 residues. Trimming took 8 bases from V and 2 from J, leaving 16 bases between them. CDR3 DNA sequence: TGTGCCAGCGGGGGCGTGGGCAGGGGCAATCAGCCCCAGCATTTT. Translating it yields CASGGVGRGNQPQHF.

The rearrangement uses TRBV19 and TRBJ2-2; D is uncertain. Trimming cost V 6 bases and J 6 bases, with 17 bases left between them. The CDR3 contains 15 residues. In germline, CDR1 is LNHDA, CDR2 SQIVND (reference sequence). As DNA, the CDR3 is TGTGCCAGTAGCCAGACATATTTGCAAGCCGGGGAGCTGTTTTTT. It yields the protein CASSQTYLQAGELFF.

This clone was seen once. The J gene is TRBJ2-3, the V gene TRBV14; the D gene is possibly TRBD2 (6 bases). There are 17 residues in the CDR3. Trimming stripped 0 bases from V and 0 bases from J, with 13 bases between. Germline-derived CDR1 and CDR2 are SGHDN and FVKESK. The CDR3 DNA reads TGTGCCAGCAGCCAAGAGGTGTGGGGGGAAAGCACAGATACGCAGTATTTT. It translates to CASSQEVWGESTDTQYF. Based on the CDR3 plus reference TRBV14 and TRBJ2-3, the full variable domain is EAGVTQFPSHSVIEKGQTVTLRCDPISGHDNLYWYRRVMGKEIKFLLHFVKESKQDESGMPNNRFLAERTGGTYSTLKVQPAELEDSGVYFCASSQEVWGESTDTQYFGPGTRLTVL.